The 30 T cell receptor beta chains reported below all come from one sample, sequenced in a study of cytomegalovirus exposure and HLA in healthy donors. With 60 Vbeta and 13 Jbeta primers, the PCR was carried out. Clones were sequenced by immunoSEQ multiplex PCR, and TCRdb holds only the in-frame ones, with some missing. The table counts tens of thousands of clones; less than 20% lies in the top ten. The material sequenced was PBMCs. These receptor sequences come from a man between 45 and 60 years old in good health and CMV-seropositive.

This chain joins TRBV7-8 and TRBJ1-1; no definite D call. Between the trimmed V and J ends, which lost 5 bases and 8 bases, there was a span of 12 bases. Germline V gene sequence: CDR1 SGHVS, CDR2 FQNEAQ. This CDR3 region has 12 residues. DNA of the CDR3: TGTGCCAGCAGCCTAGGTACAGCCGAAGCTTTCTTT. Encoded protein: CASSLGTAEAFF.

The chain couples TRBV27 to TRBJ2-7; maybe TRBD2 (6 bases). Germline lookup yields CDR1 MNHEY and CDR2 SMNVEV (reference sequence). V shed 6 bases and J shed 2 bases, with 17 bases lying between them. The CDR3 extends over 15 amino acids. CDR3 DNA: TGTGCCAGCAGCGGCGACGGGAGCTTAGCCTACGAGCAGTACTTC. Translating it yields CASSGDGSLAYEQYF.

The chain joins TRBV9 to TRBJ2-1; 8 nucleotides match TRBD2. Germline loops: CDR1 SGDLS, CDR2 YYNGEE. The CDR3 is 15 amino acids. V gave up 0 bases and J gave up 10 bases; unmatched junction bases: 9. CDR3 residues: CASSVVGSGTGEQFF. The CDR3 DNA is TGTGCCAGCAGCGTAGTAGGTAGCGGGACGGGGGAGCAGTTCTTC.

The chain has TRBV6-1 and TRBJ1-6; 8 bases are shared with TRBD1. Germline values: CDR1 MNHNS, CDR2 SASEGT. CDR3 length: 14 amino acids. The trim removed 8 bases at V and 7 bases at J, leaving 7 bases unmatched. The CDR3: CASVPGGWNSPLHF. In nucleotides, the CDR3 is TGTGCCAGCGTCCCAGGGGGCTGGAATTCACCCCTCCACTTT.

The J gene is TRBJ1-1, the V gene TRBV29-1, with 7 nucleotides matching TRBD1. The V segment lost 7 bases and the J segment 3 bases; nucleotides outside the gene matches: 2. The CDR3 sequence is 11 residues long. Germline CDR1 reads SQVTM; CDR2 reads ANQGSEA. CDR3 sequence (DNA): TGCAGCGCTACAGGGGACACTGAAGCTTTCTTT. It translates to CSATGDTEAFF. The variable domain in full, completed from reference TRBV29-1 and TRBJ1-1, reads SAVISQKPSRDICQRGTSLTIQCQVDSQVTMMFWYRQQPGQSLTLIATANQGSEATYESGFVIDKFPISRPNLTFSTLTVSNMSPEDSSIYLCSATGDTEAFFGQGTRLTVV.

The chain recombines TRBV15 with TRBJ1-1; no firm D call. Per the germline V gene, CDR1 is LNHNV and CDR2 is YYDKDF (reference sequence). The ends were cut back, 8 bases at V and 2 bases at J, with 12 bases in the middle. The CDR3 contains 13 residues. The CDR3: CATRGPFNTEAFF. The CDR3, as DNA: TGTGCCACCCGCGGGCCGTTTAACACTGAAGCTTTCTTT.

CDR3 in amino acids: CSVEPDNTEAFF. The CDR3 DNA follows: TGCAGCGTTGAACCAGATAACACTGAAGCTTTCTTT. The chain has TRBV29-1 and TRBJ1-1; D gene unclear. The germline V gene encodes CDR1 SQVTM and CDR2 ANQGSEA. V shed 2 bases and J shed 2 bases, with 6 bases lying between them. The CDR3 contains 12 residues. The full variable domain, completed using reference TRBV29-1 and TRBJ1-1, is SAVISQKPSRDICQRGTSLTIQCQVDSQVTMMFWYRQQPGQSLTLIATANQGSEATYESGFVIDKFPISRPNLTFSTLTVSNMSPEDSSIYLCSVEPDNTEAFFGQGTRLTVV.

About this clone itself: Other DNA sequences from this sample encode an identical CDR3 as well. The chain recombines TRBV29-1 with TRBJ1-5; D not resolved. The V and J ends lost 4 bases and 7 bases respectively, with 14 bases between them. Germline CDR1 reads SQVTM; CDR2 reads ANQGSEA. This CDR3 comprises 13 residues. CDR3 in amino acids: CSVAGSIRQPQHF. Written as DNA, the CDR3 is TGCAGCGTTGCCGGGAGTATCAGGCAGCCCCAGCATTTT. The entire variable domain, with the rest obtained from reference TRBV29-1 and TRBJ1-5, is as follows: SAVISQKPSRDICQRGTSLTIQCQVDSQVTMMFWYRQQPGQSLTLIATANQGSEATYESGFVIDKFPISRPNLTFSTLTVSNMSPEDSSIYLCSVAGSIRQPQHFGDGTRLSIL.

The rearrangement links TRBV2 to TRBJ1-2; a possible D gene is TRBD1 (6 bases). The V gene's germline CDR1 is SNHLY and CDR2 FYNNEI. V was cut by 4 bases and J by 5 bases, with 20 bases left in between. The CDR3 runs 16 residues. CDR3 in DNA: TGTGCCAGCAGTGTCTACCCCCGGGGGGGCGCTTATGGCTACACCTTC. Its protein is CASSVYPRGGAYGYTF.

On this clone itself: The germline gene is not matched at one end of the junction; a read error may be the cause. In the same sample, other DNA sequences code for this CDR3. The J gene is TRBJ2-2, the V gene TRBV6-1; TRBD2 might be the D (6 bases). Germline values: CDR1 MNHNS, CDR2 SASEGT. CDR3 size: 16 residues. DNA of the CDR3: TGTGCCAGTAGTGCGGGGATTATGGCGAACACCGGGGAGCTGTTTTTT. Translating it yields CASSAGIMANTGELFF.

The rearrangement joins TRBV9 to TRBJ2-2; 9 bases fit TRBD1. The CDR3 sequence is 22 residues long. Germline V gene data show CDR1 as SGDLS and CDR2 as YYNGEE. V shed 1 base, J shed 3 bases, and the junction held 22 bases outside the gene matches. This CDR3 is CASSVRSTQGHAGQGDTGELFF. In DNA, the CDR3 is TGTGCCAGCAGCGTAAGATCGACACAGGGGCATGCGGGACAGGGTGACACCGGGGAGCTGTTTTTT.

The rearrangement joins TRBV7-9 to TRBJ1-2, with 8 bases matching TRBD1. The germline V gene has CDR1 SEHNR and CDR2 FQNEAQ (reference sequence). Trimming removed 5 bases from V and 1 base from J; junction bases left unmatched: 6. This CDR3 has 15 amino acids. CDR3 residues: CASSLGQGYNYGYTF. CDR3 sequence (DNA): TGTGCCAGCAGCCTTGGACAGGGTTATAACTATGGCTACACCTTC.

V gene TRBV9 combines with J gene TRBJ2-6; D unclear. V lost 3 bases and J 3 bases, leaving 4 bases between the germline ends. The CDR3 length is 13 residues. CDR1 is SGDLS, CDR2 YYNGEE, per germline. The CDR3 reads CASSALGANVLTF. The CDR3 DNA is TGTGCCAGCAGCGCCCTTGGGGCCAACGTCCTGACTTTC.

The rearrangement uses TRBV5-1 and TRBJ2-3; 8 bases fit TRBD2. The length of the CDR3 is 16 residues. Per germline, CDR1 SGHRS and CDR2 YFSETQ. J was trimmed by 4 bases and V by 4 bases; bases with no gene match: 11. For the CDR3, the DNA is TGCGCCAGCAGCGGGGGGCCGGGACTAGTCCCAGATACGCAGTATTTT. The encoded protein is CASSGGPGLVPDTQYF. The entire variable domain, with the rest obtained from reference TRBV5-1 and TRBJ2-3, is as follows: KAGVTQTPRYLIKTRGQQVTLSCSPISGHRSVSWYQQTPGQGLQFLFEYFSETQRNKGNFPGRFSGRQFSNSRSEMNVSTLELGDSALYLCASSGGPGLVPDTQYFGPGTRLTVL.

The V call is TRBV7-9, the J call TRBJ2-3, with 12 bases that match TRBD2. CDR3 length: 19 amino acids. V was pared by 5 bases and J by 0 bases, with 12 bases of the junction left unmatched. Germline V gene data show CDR1 as SEHNR and CDR2 as FQNEAQ (reference sequence). The CDR3 sequence is CASSPGGLAGGSSTDTQYF. CDR3 DNA sequence: TGTGCCAGCAGCCCCGGCGGGCTAGCGGGAGGGAGTAGCACAGATACGCAGTATTTT.

The chain is built from TRBV7-9 and TRBJ2-1, with 8 bases matching TRBD2. The CDR3 covers 16 residues. Germline V gene lookup returns CDR1 SEHNR and CDR2 FQNEAQ (reference sequence). Unmatched junction bases numbered 10, after V lost 5 bases and J lost 4 bases. CDR3: CASSPRGGSGYNEQFF. DNA of the CDR3: TGTGCCAGCAGCCCCCGGGGGGGAAGCGGGTACAATGAGCAGTTCTTC.

The CDR3 DNA reads TGTGCCAGCAGCCGGGAGTCCTACAATGAGCAGTTCTTC. It encodes CASSRESYNEQFF. This rearrangement joins TRBV6-5 to TRBJ2-1; tentative D call: TRBD2 (6 bases). The CDR3 is made up of 13 amino acids. V was cut by 6 bases and J by 1 base, with 7 bases left in between. The V gene's germline CDR1 is MNHEY and CDR2 SVGAGI.

The V call is TRBV6-5, the J call TRBJ2-1, with 8 bases identical to TRBD2. The CDR3 contains 15 residues. The V gene end was trimmed by 5 bases and the J gene end by 10 bases; junction bases not matched to a gene: 13. Germline assignment: CDR1 MNHEY and CDR2 SVGAGI. The CDR3 DNA follows: TGTGCCAGCAGTCCGGTCGAAGCGGGAGTGTGGGAGCAGTTCTTC. Translated, it gives CASSPVEAGVWEQFF.

The rearrangement links TRBV7-9 to TRBJ1-1; no clear D gene. CDR1 and CDR2 (germline): SEHNR, FQNEAQ (reference sequence). Trimming left V 1 base short and J 4 bases short, with 7 bases between. The CDR3 is 13 amino acids. The CDR3 sequence is CASSLGGSTEAFF. CDR3 nucleotide sequence: TGTGCCAGCAGCTTAGGAGGATCCACTGAAGCTTTCTTT.

The V gene is TRBV11-3, the J gene TRBJ2-5, with 13 bases matching TRBD2. CDR3 size: 15 residues. V dropped 5 bases and J dropped 5; count of bases not matched to a gene: 5. Germline lookup yields CDR1 SGHNT and CDR2 YENEEA. The CDR3 DNA is TGTGCCAGCAGCCGGACTAGCGGGAGCATGGAGACCCAGTACTTC. Translation gives CASSRTSGSMETQYF.

The chain has TRBV7-9 and TRBJ2-1; D is uncertain. From germline, CDR1 is SEHNR and CDR2 FQNEAQ (reference sequence). The ends were cut back, 1 base at V and 8 bases at J, with 6 bases in the middle. The CDR3 runs 12 residues. This CDR3 reads CASSLGVHEQFF. Written as DNA, the CDR3 is TGTGCCAGCAGCTTAGGAGTCCATGAGCAGTTCTTC.

V gene TRBV18 combines with J gene TRBJ2-7; D is undetermined. The CDR3 loop spans 14 amino acids. Germline CDR1 is KGHSH and CDR2 is LQKENI. With 6 bases removed from V and 0 bases from J, the gap between germline ends came to 12 bases. This chain's CDR3 is CASSRVKSSYEQYV. Here the CDR3 DNA reads TGTGCCAGCTCCCGGGTGAAGAGCTCCTACGAGCAGTACGTC.

The chain's CDR3 is CASSEVAGGPGEQFF. Here the CDR3 DNA reads TGTGCCAGCAGTGAGGTAGCGGGAGGGCCGGGTGAGCAGTTCTTC. The chain joins TRBV6-1 to TRBJ2-1, with 11 bases identical to TRBD2. Germline V CDR1 and CDR2: MNHNS, SASEGT. The CDR3 contains 15 residues. V shed 3 bases and J 9 bases; nucleotides not matched to a gene: 7.

The CDR3 protein is CASTLGLAGMDTQYF. Here the CDR3 DNA reads TGTGCCAGCACCCTAGGGCTAGCGGGAATGGATACGCAGTATTTT. V usage is TRBV7-2 and J usage is TRBJ2-3, with TRBD2 identical over 9 bases. CDR3 length: 15 residues. Germline-derived CDR1 and CDR2 are SGHTA and FQGNSA. Germline trimming cut 7 bases from V and 6 bases from J; bases unmatched to any gene: 11.

The rearrangement joins TRBV7-2 to TRBJ2-3, with D perhaps TRBD1 (6 bases). Between the trimmed V and J ends, which lost 4 bases and 5 bases, there was a span of 10 bases. In germline, CDR1 is SGHTA, CDR2 FQGNSA. This CDR3 spans 13 amino acids. The CDR3 here is CASSSQGKDTQYF. The CDR3 DNA is TGTGCCAGCAGCTCTCAGGGGAAAGATACGCAGTATTTT.

The chain links TRBV19 to TRBJ2-5; 7 bases are a match to TRBD1. Losses at the gene ends were 3 bases for V and 0 bases for J; bases not matched to a gene: 7. The CDR3 sequence is 16 residues long. The germline V gene has CDR1 LNHDA and CDR2 SQIVND (reference sequence). The CDR3 sequence: CASSMGLDRDQETQYF. For the CDR3, the DNA is TGTGCCAGTAGTATGGGCCTCGACAGGGACCAAGAGACCCAGTACTTC.

The chain links TRBV7-3 to TRBJ2-1, with unresolved D. V was cut by 1 base and J by 7 bases, with 8 bases left in between. Germline CDR1 SGHTA, CDR2 FQGTGA. The CDR3 loop spans 13 amino acids. The CDR3, as DNA: TGTGCCAGCAGCTTAAACATGAGGAATGAGCAGTTCTTC. Its protein is CASSLNMRNEQFF. The full variable domain, in which reference TRBV7-3 and TRBJ2-1 provide the parts outside the CDR3, is GAGVSQTPSNKVTEKGKYVELRCDPISGHTALYWYRQSLGQGPEFLIYFQGTGAADDSGLPNDRFFAVRPEGSVSTLKIQRTERGDSAVYLCASSLNMRNEQFFGPGTRLTVL.

The gene calls are TRBV10-1 and TRBJ1-3; D perhaps matches TRBD1 (6 bases). Germline V gives CDR1 WNHNN, CDR2 SYGVQD (reference sequence). CDR3 length: 15 residues. Trimming cost V 5 bases and J 0 bases, with 11 bases left between them. The CDR3 DNA sequence: TGCGCCAGCAGTTCCGGGACAAACTCTGGAAACACCATATATTTT. Its protein is CASSSGTNSGNTIYF.

CDR3 region: CASSIRQGTYNEQFF. The CDR3 nucleotides are TGTGCCAGCAGCATACGACAGGGAACCTACAATGAGCAGTTCTTC. The gene calls are TRBV7-9 and TRBJ2-1, with 7 bases lining up with TRBD1. Germline V gene sequence: CDR1 SEHNR, CDR2 FQNEAQ (reference sequence). The ends lost 5 bases at V and 2 bases at J; junction bases unmatched: 6. The CDR3 is 15 amino acids.

The chain recombines TRBV2 with TRBJ2-7; 14 bases align to TRBD2. Germline values: CDR1 SNHLY, CDR2 FYNNEI. The CDR3 length is 15 residues. The V and J ends lost 6 bases and 2 bases, in that order; junction bases with no gene match: 3. CDR3 in DNA: TGTGCCAGCAGACGGACTAGCGGGGGGACCTACGAGCAGTACTTC. It is translated as CASRRTSGGTYEQYF.